This T cell receptor (beta chain) was found in a study of CD8 T cells in ankylosing spondylitis. Libraries of TCR beta came from quantitative 5'-RACE with molecular barcodes. Via MiXCR, TCRdb re-called the 5' RACE reads, giving one row per CDR3 protein. The repertoire holds 110,000 to 150,000 distinct CDR3 sequences, with approximately 8.4% as singletons. CDR3 length: 18 residues. Unmatched junction bases numbered 8, after V lost 0 bases and J lost 3 bases. Germline CDR1 reads DFQATT; CDR2 reads SNEGSKA (reference sequence). This clonotype occurred many times. Sequencing was done on a sample of synovial fluid, either unsorted or a sorted T cell fraction (not recorded which). V usage is TRBV20-1 and J usage is TRBJ2-1; TRBD2 aligns across 13 bases. This receptor was identified in a male donor with ankylosing spondylitis. The CDR3, as DNA: TGCAGTGCTAGAGATCGGACTAGCGGGAGCGGATACTACAATGAGCAGTTCTTC. Translating it yields CSARDRTSGSGYYNEQFF.